This T cell receptor (beta chain) was recorded in a study of beta chain features in type 1 diabetes. Study-wide results and caveats: Shortening of TCRB CDR3s, moderate but significant, appeared in all four CD4+ subsets of Type 1 diabetes patients.

Sequencing targeted expressed TCRB transcripts, as all isolated RNA had been reverse transcribed. Sequencing used immunoSEQ multiplex PCR; TCRdb keeps in-frame clones, though not all of them. The table includes more than 550,000 clones, over 12% detected once. Germline assignment: CDR1 SGHRS and CDR2 YFSETQ. The CDR3 has 16 amino acids. Unmatched junction bases numbered 14, after V lost 4 bases and J lost 9 bases. About this clone itself: The antigen remains unidentified.

The genes are TRBV5-1 and TRBJ2-1; 9 bases align to TRBD1. This receptor was taken from a man aged 18 to 29 with type 1 diabetes. Sequenced material: naive CD4+ T cells from blood. This chain's CDR3 is CASSGQTGGRTVEQFF. CDR3 DNA sequence: TGCGCCAGCAGCGGGCAGACAGGGGGTAGAACAGTTGAGCAGTTCTTC. Drawing the rest from reference TRBV5-1 and TRBJ2-1, the complete variable domain is KAGVTQTPRYLIKTRGQQVTLSCSPISGHRSVSWYQQTPGQGLQFLFEYFSETQRNKGNFPGRFSGRQFSNSRSEMNVSTLELGDSALYLCASSGQTGGRTVEQFFGPGTRLTVL.